This TCR beta chain was observed in a study of T cell repertoires in ileal Crohn's disease. As for the study in general: About half of patients got postoperative therapy: roughly 12 thiopurines, around 18 anti-TNF.

CDR1 is MDHEN and CDR2 is SYDVKM in the germline V gene. The length of the CDR3 is 13 residues. Trimming left V 3 bases short and J 2 bases short, with 5 bases between. Sequencing used immunoSEQ multiplex PCR; TCRdb keeps in-frame clones, though not all of them. The table records almost 6,000 clones, 95% of them present only once. The material sequenced was ileal tissue. The genes are TRBV28 and TRBJ1-3; D remains ambiguous. The TCR was taken from an adult with Crohn's disease. CDR3 amino acids: CASSFFAGNTIYF. As DNA, the CDR3 is TGTGCCAGCAGTTTTTTCGCTGGAAACACCATATATTTT.